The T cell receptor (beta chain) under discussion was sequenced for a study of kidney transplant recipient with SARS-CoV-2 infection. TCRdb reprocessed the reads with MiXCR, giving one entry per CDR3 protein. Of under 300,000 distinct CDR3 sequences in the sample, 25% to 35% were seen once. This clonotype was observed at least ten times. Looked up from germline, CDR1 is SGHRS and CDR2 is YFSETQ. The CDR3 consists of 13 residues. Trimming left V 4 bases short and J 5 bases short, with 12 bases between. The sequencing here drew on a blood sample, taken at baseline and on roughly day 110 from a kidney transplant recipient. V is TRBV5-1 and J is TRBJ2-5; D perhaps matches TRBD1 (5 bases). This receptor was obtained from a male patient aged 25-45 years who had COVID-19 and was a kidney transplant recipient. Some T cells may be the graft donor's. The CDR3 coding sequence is TGCGCCAGCAGCCCAGGGTTTTCCGAGACCCAGTACTTC. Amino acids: CASSPGFSETQYF.